This T cell receptor (beta chain) was identified during a study of cytomegalovirus exposure and HLA in healthy donors. Findings and limits, study-wide: The study recorded about 160 TCR beta chains that were cytomegalovirus-associated. Sequencing depth across donors, presence/absence analyses assumed, was roughly uniform.

In regard to this clone: The target antigen is unknown.

The CDR3 runs to 15 residues. Trimming removed 4 bases at V and 2 bases at J, with 13 bases between. The germline V gene has CDR1 SGDLS and CDR2 YYNGEE. Vbeta (60) and Jbeta (13) primers were used in the PCR. Generated by immunoSEQ multiplex PCR, the TCRdb table keeps only in-frame clones and is missing some. Of approximately 210,000 clones in the sample, about 75% were seen once. This clonotype originated in a male donor in good health and CMV-seronegative. The V call is TRBV9, the J call TRBJ1-3, with D possibly being TRBD1 (5 bases). Sequencing was done on a sample of PBMCs. The CDR3 reads CASSPLGGAGNTIYF. CDR3 coding DNA: TGTGCCAGCAGCCCCTTGGGGGGAGCTGGAAACACCATATATTTT.